Detailed here is one T cell receptor beta chain. Only a few counts were recorded for this clone. Its antigen target is currently unknown. It has no much larger one-base neighbor in the sample; base qualities were not kept. For survey sequencing, tumor libraries mostly used about 4.6 ug of input genomic DNA, with two replicates for each sample. The immunoSEQ hsTCRbeta kit was used to prepare TCRbeta libraries, following the manufacturer's instructions. The finished libraries were brought together in one pool at 2.5 to 3 nM, which was then read using an Illumina NovaSeq 6000 S4 flow cell. The original methods were these. Raw data preprocessing and quality control were performed with the immunoSEQ Analyzer. The analysis was restricted to productive rearrangements, with each unique CDR3 amino acid sequence defining a clonotype. Using the R package tcR, the researchers computed the Gini-Simpson index as their estimate of repertoire clonality. Student's t test was used to compare Gini indices, and Pearson correlation was used to assess associations with tumor size change. TCRdb took over this immuneACCESS table, retaining in-frame rearrangements with V and J assigned. Such tables are incomplete; in checked studies, under half of the missing clones stem from an unresolved V gene, and the remainder is unexplained. Clone size and the V and J calls come from that table; the DNA yielded D and trimming. The sample table records under 8,500 clones; around 60% of these occur just once. The top ten clones comprise roughly 6.3% of the sample.

The sample belongs to a study of neoadjuvant anti-PD-1 for oral cavity cancer (dated by TCRdb to about 2021). The study in broad terms: Before undergoing curative-intent surgical resection, most patients got three to four biweekly nivolumab doses at 3 mg/kg. For patients who did not progress, a fourth nivolumab dose was given around day 43, followed by definitive surgical resection on days 50-56. There were roughly 11 patients in the parent correlative cohort, and the response rate was 33%. Under RECIST 1.1, a patient counted as a responder if showing complete response, partial response or stable disease, and as a non-responder if showing progression. Overall results and qualifications from the work: Greater tumor shrinkage correlated with larger post-treatment sizes of preexisting intratumoral clones, which suggests that expansion of preexisting clones contributed to response. Only a few patients per response group were included in the TCR analyses, and the authors called for validation in larger cohorts. Higher pretreatment blood TCRbeta clonality and lower post-treatment tumor TCRbeta clonality were correlated with higher pretreatment blood Treg/Th17 ratios.

The time point label, as the study defines it: before neoadjuvant nivolumab. None of the patients had received prior systemic or radiation treatment, and all were newly diagnosed with stage II-IVA oral cavity squamous cell carcinoma. The cohort was composed of patients with HPV-negative, locally advanced oral cavity squamous cell carcinoma. The samples were drawn from a longitudinal correlative study tied to a single-arm phase II trial testing neoadjuvant nivolumab in oral cavity squamous cell carcinoma. Subject-matched pre- and post-treatment PBMCs and tumors from three responders and three non-responders were subjected to genomic DNA-based TCRbeta sequencing. Genomic DNA was isolated from tumor tissue using the Maxwell RSC DNA from Tissue kit. From its cysteine to its phenylalanine, the CDR3 spans 14 amino acids. The only DNA kept is the CDR3, 42 bases in frame from the first base. Trimming costs V 1 base and J 2 bases, and their ends lie 7 bases apart. According to the germline V gene, CDR1 reads SGHVS and CDR2 reads FNYEAQ.

Recombination linked TRBV7-6 to TRBJ2-3; the D segment cannot be called with confidence. This specimen consisted of tumor tissue, obtained before nivolumab (anti-PD-1) treatment. The receptor comes from a person aged 35 to 85 with oral cavity squamous cell carcinoma. CDR3 reads: CASSLGLNTDTQYF. The DNA is as follows: TGTGCCAGCAGCTTAGGACTGAACACAGATACGCAGTATTTT.